This T cell receptor (beta chain) appears in the sequencing data of a study of CD8 T cells in Susac syndrome (dated by TCRdb to about 2019). Describing the broader study: Whether CD8+ T cell activation and differentiation in Susac syndrome was antigen driven was tested using repertoire sequencing. CD8+ T cell repertoire clonality was compared between fewer than 13 healthy donors, approximately 14 Susac syndrome patients and roughly 15 multiple sclerosis patients. The full study reports these points: The study acknowledged that relatively few individuals were included in the TCR sequencing and HLA analysis.

Peripheral blood CD8+ and CD4+ T cells from healthy donors, Susac syndrome patients and multiple sclerosis patients were profiled using high-throughput TCR beta sequencing. The multiple sclerosis controls were treatment-naive patients whose relapsing-remitting disease, either stable or active, fulfilled the revised McDonald criteria. Bulk CD8+ and CD4+ T cells were purified by magnetic negative isolation, while CD8+ TEMRA cells were enriched using FACS. Blood was collected in EDTA tubes and processed within 24 hours, with PBMCs isolated through density gradient centrifugation. PBMCs intended for TCR sequencing were frozen in liquid nitrogen and were later thawed in a 37 degrees C water bath. Purity of sorted or isolated CD4+, CD8+ and CD8+ TEMRA cells was at least 90%. RNA was extracted using the RNeasy kit, and about 0.45 to 1 microgram was reverse transcribed with random hexamers. TCR beta CDR3 regions were amplified with the immunoSEQ multiplex PCR assay covering 54 Vbeta and 13 Jbeta segments. To correct PCR amplification bias, a synthetic template baseline was used for both primer optimization and computational correction. As for the authors' bioinformatics: Reads were annotated to V, D and J genes according to IMGT and were analyzed with immunoSEQ Analyzer, with only productive sequences retained. Clonality was computed as one minus Shannon entropy normalized by log2 of the number of productive unique sequences. For each patient and control, public and private clones were evaluated within the 100 most prevalent clones. Clones were defined as Susac-specific if absent from the healthy and MS cohorts, from some 1,000 published viral clones and from other ImmuneACCESS disease sequences. TCRdb cleaned the public reads at Q25 with fastp, built clones with MiXCR and kept in-frame beta chains. Identical CDR3 protein sequences are pooled into one entry, listed with their most common genes and DNA. TCRdb, not the authors, supplied the V and J calls. In this sample the table shows a few hundred thousand distinct CDR3 sequences, 85% to 90% of which occur a single time. The ten largest clones take up approximately 0.12% of the sample.

This clonotype has just one count. Its antigen is not yet known. The input lacks base qualities; no much larger clone sits a single base away. Support from one read is weak. Its CDR3 holds 17 amino acids, cysteine through phenylalanine. Of the read, only the CDR3 DNA is kept; its 51 bases are in frame from base 1. The germline V gene (reference sequence) gives CDR1 as SGHKS and CDR2 as YYEKEE. The V and J ends are trimmed by 0 bases and 9 bases, leaving 19 bases between them. The chain uses TRBV5-5 and TRBJ1-6, with TRBD1 tentatively as D gene (6 bases match). Material: CD8+ T cells from PBMCs. The source of this sequence is a human donor with multiple sclerosis. The DNA sequence follows: TGTGCCAGCAGCTTGGAATTCAGTGGGGCAGGGGTTTCACCCCTCCACTTT. Translated, this gives CASSLEFSGAGVSPLHF.